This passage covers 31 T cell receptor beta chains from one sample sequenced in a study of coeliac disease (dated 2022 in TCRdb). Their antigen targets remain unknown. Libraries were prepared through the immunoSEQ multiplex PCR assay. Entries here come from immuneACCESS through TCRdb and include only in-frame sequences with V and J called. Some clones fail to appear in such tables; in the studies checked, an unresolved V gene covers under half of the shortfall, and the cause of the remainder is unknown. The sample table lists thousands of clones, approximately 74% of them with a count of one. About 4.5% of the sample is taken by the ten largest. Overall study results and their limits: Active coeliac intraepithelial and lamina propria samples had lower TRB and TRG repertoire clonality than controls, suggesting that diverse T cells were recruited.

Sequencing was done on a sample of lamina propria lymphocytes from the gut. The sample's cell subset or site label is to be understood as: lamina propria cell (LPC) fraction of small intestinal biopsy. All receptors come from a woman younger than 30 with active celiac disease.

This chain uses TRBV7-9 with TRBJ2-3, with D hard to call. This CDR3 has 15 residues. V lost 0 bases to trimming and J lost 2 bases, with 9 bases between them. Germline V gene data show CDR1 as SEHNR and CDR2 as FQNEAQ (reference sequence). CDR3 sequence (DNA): TGTGCCAGCAGCTTAGCGTCCACTGACACAGATACGCAGTATTTT. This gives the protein CASSLASTDTDTQYF.

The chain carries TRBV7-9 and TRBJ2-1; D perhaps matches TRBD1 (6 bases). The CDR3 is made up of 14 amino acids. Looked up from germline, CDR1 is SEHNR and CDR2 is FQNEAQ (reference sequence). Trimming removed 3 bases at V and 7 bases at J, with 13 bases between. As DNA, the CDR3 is TGTGCCAGCAGCTTGAGAACAGGGTGGAATGAGCAGTTCTTC. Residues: CASSLRTGWNEQFF.

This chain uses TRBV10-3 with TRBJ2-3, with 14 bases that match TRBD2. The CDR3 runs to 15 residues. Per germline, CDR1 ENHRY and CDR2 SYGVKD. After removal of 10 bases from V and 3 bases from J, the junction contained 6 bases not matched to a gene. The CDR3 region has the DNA TGTGCCACAGGGACTAGCGGGAGAGAGACAGATACGCAGTATTTT. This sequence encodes CATGTSGRETDTQYF.

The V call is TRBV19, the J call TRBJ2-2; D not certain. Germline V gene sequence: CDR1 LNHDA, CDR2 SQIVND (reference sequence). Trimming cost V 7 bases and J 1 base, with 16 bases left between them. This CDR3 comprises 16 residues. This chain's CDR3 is CASISGEPKNTGELFF. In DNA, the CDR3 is TGTGCCAGTATATCCGGAGAGCCTAAGAACACCGGGGAGCTGTTTTTT. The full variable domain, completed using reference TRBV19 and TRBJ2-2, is DGGITQSPKYLFRKEGQNVTLSCEQNLNHDAMYWYRQDPGQGLRLIYYSQIVNDFQKGDIAEGYSVSREKKESFPLTVTSAQKNPTAFYLCASISGEPKNTGELFFGEGSRLTVL.

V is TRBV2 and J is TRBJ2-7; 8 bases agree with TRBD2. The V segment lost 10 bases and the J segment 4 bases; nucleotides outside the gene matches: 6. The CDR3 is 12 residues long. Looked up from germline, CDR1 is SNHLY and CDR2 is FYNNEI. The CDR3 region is CATREEHYEQYF. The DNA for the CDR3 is TGTGCCACGCGGGAGGAGCATTACGAGCAGTACTTC.

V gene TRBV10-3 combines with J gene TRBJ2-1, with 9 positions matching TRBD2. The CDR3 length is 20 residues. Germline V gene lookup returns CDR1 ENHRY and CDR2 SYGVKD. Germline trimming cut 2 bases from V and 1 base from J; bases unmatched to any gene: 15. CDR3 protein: CAISERASGALTRSYNEQFF. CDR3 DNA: TGTGCCATCAGTGAGCGGGCTAGCGGGGCCTTAACCAGGTCCTACAATGAGCAGTTCTTC.

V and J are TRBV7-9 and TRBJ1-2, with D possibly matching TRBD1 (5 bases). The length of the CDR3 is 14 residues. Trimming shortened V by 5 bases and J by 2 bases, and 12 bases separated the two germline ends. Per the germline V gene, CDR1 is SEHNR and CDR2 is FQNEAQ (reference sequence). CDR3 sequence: CASSPGGGNYGYTF. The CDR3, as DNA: TGTGCCAGCAGCCCGGGGGGAGGAAACTATGGCTACACCTTC.

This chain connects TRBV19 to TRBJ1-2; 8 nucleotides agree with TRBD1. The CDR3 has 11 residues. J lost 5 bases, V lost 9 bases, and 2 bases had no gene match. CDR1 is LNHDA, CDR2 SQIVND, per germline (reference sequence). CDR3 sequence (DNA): TGTGCCAGCACAGGGGGATATGGCTACACCTTC. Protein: CASTGGYGYTF.

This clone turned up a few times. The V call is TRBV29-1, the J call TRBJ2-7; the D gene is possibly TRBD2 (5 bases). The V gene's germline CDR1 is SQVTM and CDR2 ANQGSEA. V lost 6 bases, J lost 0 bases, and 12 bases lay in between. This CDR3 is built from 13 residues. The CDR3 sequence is CSVGLALSYEQYF. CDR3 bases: TGCAGCGTCGGTTTAGCGCTCTCCTACGAGCAGTACTTC.

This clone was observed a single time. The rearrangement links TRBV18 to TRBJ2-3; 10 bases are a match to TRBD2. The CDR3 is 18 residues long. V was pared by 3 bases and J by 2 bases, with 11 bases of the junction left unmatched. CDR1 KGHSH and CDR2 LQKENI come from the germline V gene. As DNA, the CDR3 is TGTGCCAGCTCACCTCAGAGACTGGGACTAGCGAACACAGATACGCAGTATTTT. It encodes CASSPQRLGLANTDTQYF.

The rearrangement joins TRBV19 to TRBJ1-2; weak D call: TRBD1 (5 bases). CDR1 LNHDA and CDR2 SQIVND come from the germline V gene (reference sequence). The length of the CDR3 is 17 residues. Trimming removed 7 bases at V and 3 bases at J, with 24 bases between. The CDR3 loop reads CASNIPTWGEEDYGYTF. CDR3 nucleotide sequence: TGTGCCAGTAATATCCCCACCTGGGGGGAGGAGGACTATGGCTACACCTTC.

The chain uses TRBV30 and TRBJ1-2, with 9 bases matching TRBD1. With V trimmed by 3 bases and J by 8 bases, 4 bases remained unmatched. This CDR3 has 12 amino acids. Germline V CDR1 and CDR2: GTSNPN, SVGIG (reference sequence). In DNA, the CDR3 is TGTGCCTGGAGGGGACAGGGCCACGGCTACACCTTC. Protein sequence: CAWRGQGHGYTF. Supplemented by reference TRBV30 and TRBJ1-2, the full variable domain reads SQTIHQWPATLVQPVGSPLSLECTVEGTSNPNLYWYRQAAGRGLQLLFYSVGIGQISSEVPQNLSASRPQDRQFILSSKKLLLSDSGFYLCAWRGQGHGYTFGSGTRLTVV.

DNA for the CDR3: TGCGCCAGCAGTGGGGGGGCCTCCTACGAGCAGTACTTC. Amino acids: CASSGGASYEQYF. The chain uses TRBV5-1 and TRBJ2-7; possibly TRBD2 for D (7 bases). Germline CDR1 reads SGHRS; CDR2 reads YFSETQ. Trimming took off 5 bases at V and 0 bases at J, with 9 bases between the two ends. The CDR3 spans 13 residues.

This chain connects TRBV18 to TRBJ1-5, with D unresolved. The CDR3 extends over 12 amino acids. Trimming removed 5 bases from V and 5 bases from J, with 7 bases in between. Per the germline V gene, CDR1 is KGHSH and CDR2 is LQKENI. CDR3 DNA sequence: TGTGCCAGCTCAACAGATCATCAGCCCCAGCATTTT. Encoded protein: CASSTDHQPQHF. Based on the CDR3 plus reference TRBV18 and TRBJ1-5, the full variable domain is NAGVMQNPRHLVRRRGQEARLRCSPMKGHSHVYWYRQLPEEGLKFMVYLQKENIIDESGMPKERFSAEFPKEGPSILRIQQVVRGDSAAYFCASSTDHQPQHFGDGTRLSIL.

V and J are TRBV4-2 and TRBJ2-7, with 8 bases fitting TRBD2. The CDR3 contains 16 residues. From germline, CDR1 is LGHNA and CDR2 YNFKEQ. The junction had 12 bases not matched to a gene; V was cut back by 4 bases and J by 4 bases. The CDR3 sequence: CASSPLVREGQYEQYF. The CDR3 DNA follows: TGTGCCAGCAGCCCGTTGGTCCGGGAGGGCCAATACGAGCAGTACTTC.

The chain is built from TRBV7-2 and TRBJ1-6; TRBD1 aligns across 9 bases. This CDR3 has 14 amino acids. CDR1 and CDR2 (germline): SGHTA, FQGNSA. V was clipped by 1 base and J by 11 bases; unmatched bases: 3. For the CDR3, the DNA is TGTGCCAGCAGCTTAGTGGACAGGGGTACACCCCTCCACTTT. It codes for CASSLVDRGTPLHF.

CDR3 loop: CASSLWGPTGVGSLSNQPQHF. CDR3 DNA: TGTGCCAGCAGTTTATGGGGACCCACAGGGGTCGGTAGTCTTAGCAATCAGCCCCAGCATTTT. This rearrangement joins TRBV27 to TRBJ1-5; 7 bases map to TRBD1. Germline V lookup: CDR1 MNHEY, CDR2 SMNVEV (reference sequence). V lost 1 base and J lost 0; bases outside the gene matches: 18. This CDR3 comprises 21 residues.

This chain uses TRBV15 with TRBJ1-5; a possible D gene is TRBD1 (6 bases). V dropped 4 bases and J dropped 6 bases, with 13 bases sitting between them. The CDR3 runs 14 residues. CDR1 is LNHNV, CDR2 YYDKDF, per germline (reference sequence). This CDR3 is CATSIDRNGQPQHF. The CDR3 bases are TGTGCCACCAGCATTGACAGGAATGGTCAGCCCCAGCATTTT.

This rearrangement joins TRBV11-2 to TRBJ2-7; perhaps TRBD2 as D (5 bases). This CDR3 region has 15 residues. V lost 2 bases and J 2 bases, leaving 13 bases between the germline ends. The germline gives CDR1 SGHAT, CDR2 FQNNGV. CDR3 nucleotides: TGTGCCAGCAGCTTAAGCGGACCACTTCCCTACGAGCAGTACTTC. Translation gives CASSLSGPLPYEQYF.

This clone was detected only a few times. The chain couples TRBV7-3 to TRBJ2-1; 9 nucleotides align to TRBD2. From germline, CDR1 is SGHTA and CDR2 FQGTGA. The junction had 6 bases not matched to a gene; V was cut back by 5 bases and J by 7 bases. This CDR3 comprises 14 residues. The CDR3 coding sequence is TGTGCCAGCAGCCCCGGACTAGCGTTTAATGAGCAGTTCTTC. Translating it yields CASSPGLAFNEQFF. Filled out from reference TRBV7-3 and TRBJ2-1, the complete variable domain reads GAGVSQTPSNKVTEKGKYVELRCDPISGHTALYWYRQSLGQGPEFLIYFQGTGAADDSGLPNDRFFAVRPEGSVSTLKIQRTERGDSAVYLCASSPGLAFNEQFFGPGTRLTVL.

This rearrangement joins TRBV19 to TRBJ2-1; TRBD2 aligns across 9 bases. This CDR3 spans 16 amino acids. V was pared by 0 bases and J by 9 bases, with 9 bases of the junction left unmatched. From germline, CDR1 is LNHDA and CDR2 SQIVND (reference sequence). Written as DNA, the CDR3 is TGTGCCAGTAGTATAGAGCGGGGGGGCCAGGCTAGTGAGCAGTTCTTC. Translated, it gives CASSIERGGQASEQFF.

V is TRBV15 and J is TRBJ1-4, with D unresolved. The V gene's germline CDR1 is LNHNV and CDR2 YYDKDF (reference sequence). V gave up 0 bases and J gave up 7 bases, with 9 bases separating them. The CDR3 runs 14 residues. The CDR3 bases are TGTGCCACCAGCAGAGATTCAAGCGGTGAAAAACTGTTTTTT. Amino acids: CATSRDSSGEKLFF.

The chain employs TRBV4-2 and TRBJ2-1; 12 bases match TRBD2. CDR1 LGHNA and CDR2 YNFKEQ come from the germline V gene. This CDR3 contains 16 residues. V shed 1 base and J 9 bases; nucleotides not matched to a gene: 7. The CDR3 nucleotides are TGTGCCAGCAGCCAAGTGCCTAGCGGGGGGGCCACTGAGCAGTTCTTC. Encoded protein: CASSQVPSGGATEQFF.

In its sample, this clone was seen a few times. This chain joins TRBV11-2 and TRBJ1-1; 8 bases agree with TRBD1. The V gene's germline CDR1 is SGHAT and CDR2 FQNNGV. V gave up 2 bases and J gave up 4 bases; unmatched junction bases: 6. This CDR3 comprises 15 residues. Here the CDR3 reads CASSLQGAGVTEAFF. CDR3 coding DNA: TGTGCCAGCAGCTTACAGGGGGCGGGCGTCACTGAAGCTTTCTTT.

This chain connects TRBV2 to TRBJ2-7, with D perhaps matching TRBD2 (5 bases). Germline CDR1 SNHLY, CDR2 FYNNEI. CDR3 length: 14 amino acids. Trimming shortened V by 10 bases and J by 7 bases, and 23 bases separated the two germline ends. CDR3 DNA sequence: TGTGCCACAGAGGGAACAGCAAGAGTGGGTGAGCAGTACTTC. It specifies CATEGTARVGEQYF.

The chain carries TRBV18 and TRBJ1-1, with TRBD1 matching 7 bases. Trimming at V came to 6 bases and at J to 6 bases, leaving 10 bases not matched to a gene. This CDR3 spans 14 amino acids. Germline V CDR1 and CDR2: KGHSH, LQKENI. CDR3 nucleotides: TGTGCCAGCTCGATGACAGGGTGGGATTCTGAAGCTTTCTTT. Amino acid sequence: CASSMTGWDSEAFF. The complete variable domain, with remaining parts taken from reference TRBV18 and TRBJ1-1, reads NAGVMQNPRHLVRRRGQEARLRCSPMKGHSHVYWYRQLPEEGLKFMVYLQKENIIDESGMPKERFSAEFPKEGPSILRIQQVVRGDSAAYFCASSMTGWDSEAFFGQGTRLTVV.

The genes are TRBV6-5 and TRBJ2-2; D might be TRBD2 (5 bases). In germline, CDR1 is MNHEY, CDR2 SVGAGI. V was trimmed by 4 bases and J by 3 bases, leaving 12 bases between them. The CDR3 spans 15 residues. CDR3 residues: CASSSGRLYTGELFF. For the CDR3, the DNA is TGTGCCAGCAGTTCGGGCAGACTATACACCGGGGAGCTGTTTTTT.

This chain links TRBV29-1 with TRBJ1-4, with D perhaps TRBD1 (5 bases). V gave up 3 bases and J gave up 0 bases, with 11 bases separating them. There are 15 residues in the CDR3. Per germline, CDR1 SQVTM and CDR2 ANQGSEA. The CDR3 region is CSVEMVGATNEKLFF. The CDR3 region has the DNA TGCAGCGTTGAGATGGTAGGGGCAACTAATGAAAAACTGTTTTTT. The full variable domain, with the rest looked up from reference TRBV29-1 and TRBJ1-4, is SAVISQKPSRDICQRGTSLTIQCQVDSQVTMMFWYRQQPGQSLTLIATANQGSEATYESGFVIDKFPISRPNLTFSTLTVSNMSPEDSSIYLCSVEMVGATNEKLFFGSGTQLSVL.

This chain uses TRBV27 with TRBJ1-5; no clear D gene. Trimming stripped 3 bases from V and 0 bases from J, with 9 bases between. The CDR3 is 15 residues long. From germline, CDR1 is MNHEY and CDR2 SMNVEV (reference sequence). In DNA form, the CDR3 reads TGTGCCAGCAGTTTCAGAGCGAATAGCAATCAGCCCCAGCATTTT. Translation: CASSFRANSNQPQHF.

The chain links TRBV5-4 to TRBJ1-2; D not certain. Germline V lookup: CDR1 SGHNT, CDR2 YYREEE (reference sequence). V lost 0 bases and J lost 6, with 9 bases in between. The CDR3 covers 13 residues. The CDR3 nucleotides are TGTGCCAGCAGCTTGGTCGCAGGAAATGGCTACACCTTC. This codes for CASSLVAGNGYTF. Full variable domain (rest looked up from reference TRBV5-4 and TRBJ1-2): ETGVTQSPTHLIKTRGQQVTLRCSSQSGHNTVSWYQQALGQGPQFIFQYYREEENGRGNFPPRFSGLQFPNYSSELNVNALELDDSALYLCASSLVAGNGYTFGSGTRLTVV.

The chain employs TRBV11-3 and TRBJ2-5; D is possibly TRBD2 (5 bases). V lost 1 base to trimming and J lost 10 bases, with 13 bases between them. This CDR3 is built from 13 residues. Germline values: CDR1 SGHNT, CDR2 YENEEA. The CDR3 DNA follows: TGTGCCAGCAGCTTAGGGCCCTTGAGGGTCCAGTACTTC. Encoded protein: CASSLGPLRVQYF.